These 29 T cell receptor beta chains were sequenced from one sample in a study of radiotherapy plus CTLA-4 blockade in lung cancer. Profiled with immunoSEQ multiplex PCR; TCRdb holds only in-frame clones, not every one. The table has about 77,000 clones, 70% to 85% seen once. The sequencing here drew on peripheral blood, taken from a patient treated with radiotherapy plus ipilimumab. The receptors come from a human donor with non-small cell lung cancer whose response to radiotherapy plus ipilimumab could not be evaluated.

The chain links TRBV9 to TRBJ1-5; the D gene is possibly TRBD1 (6 bases). This CDR3 contains 17 residues. The germline gives CDR1 SGDLS, CDR2 YYNGEE. V was shortened by 0 bases and J by 1 base, with 14 bases between the two germline ends. The CDR3 loop is CASSVVDRPRSNQPQHF. For the CDR3, the DNA is TGTGCCAGCAGCGTAGTAGACAGGCCTCGAAGCAATCAGCCCCAGCATTTT.

The chain combines TRBV9 with TRBJ1-2; TRBD1 matches at 7 bases. The germline CDR1 and CDR2 sequences are SGDLS and YYNGEE. The V and J ends lost 0 bases and 6 bases, in that order; junction bases with no gene match: 2. The CDR3 is made up of 13 amino acids. The CDR3 loop reads CASSVEGTDGYTF. CDR3 nucleotides: TGTGCCAGCAGCGTAGAGGGGACAGATGGCTACACCTTC.

The table lists this clone with a few counts. The rearrangement links TRBV6-6 to TRBJ1-2; D gene ambiguous. The CDR3 totals 14 residues. Germline loops: CDR1 MNHNY, CDR2 SVGAGI (reference sequence). Trimming left V 7 bases short and J 8 bases short, with 20 bases between. Here the CDR3 DNA reads TGTGCCAGCATGGATCCTGGGAGAACTTACGGCTACACCTTC. Translated: CASMDPGRTYGYTF.

The rearrangement joins TRBV5-8 to TRBJ2-5; a weak D match, TRBD2 (7 bases). Trimming shortened V by 4 bases and J by 2 bases, and 12 bases separated the two germline ends. Germline CDR1 is SGHTS and CDR2 is YDEGEE. This CDR3 has 14 residues. The CDR3 coding sequence is TGTGCCAGCAGCGGCGGGGGCCCTCAAGAGACCCAGTACTTC. Amino acid sequence: CASSGGGPQETQYF.

J is TRBJ2-3 and V is TRBV10-1; D possibly corresponds to TRBD2 (5 bases). The CDR3 extends over 13 amino acids. CDR1 and CDR2 from the germline V gene are WNHNN and SYGVQD (reference sequence). V gave up 4 bases and J gave up 6 bases, with 11 bases separating them. The CDR3 DNA reads as TGCGCCAGCAGTGGGCTCACGGGGGATACGCAGTATTTT. Its protein product is CASSGLTGDTQYF.

This clone has a handful of counts. This sequence joins TRBV7-3 and TRBJ2-3, with 14 bases identical to TRBD2. CDR1 SGHTA and CDR2 FQGTGA come from the germline V gene. The CDR3 runs to 17 residues. J lost 4 bases, V lost 5 bases, and 8 bases had no gene match. CDR3 protein: CASSQGLAGVAADTQYF. CDR3 bases: TGTGCCAGCAGCCAGGGACTAGCGGGGGTGGCGGCAGATACGCAGTATTTT.

This chain links TRBV6-1 with TRBJ1-4; possible D gene TRBD1, 5 bases. The V end was cut by 6 bases, the J end by 8 bases, with 13 bases between. The CDR3 length is 13 residues. The germline V gene encodes CDR1 MNHNS and CDR2 SASEGT. CDR3 sequence (DNA): TGTGCCAGCAGACCCCCTGGGGGGGAAAAACTGTTTTTT. It is translated as CASRPPGGEKLFF.

This chain links TRBV16 with TRBJ1-2; no clear D gene. CDR1 and CDR2 from the germline V gene are KGHSY and FQNENV. Trimming shortened V by 0 bases and J by 5 bases, and 13 bases separated the two germline ends. The CDR3 loop spans 15 amino acids. The CDR3 sequence is CASSQSEGRGYGYTF. CDR3 bases: TGTGCCAGCAGCCAATCGGAGGGAAGAGGGTATGGCTACACCTTC.

The chain has TRBV15 and TRBJ1-1, with 9 bases that match TRBD1. This CDR3 spans 13 amino acids. Germline CDR1 is LNHNV and CDR2 is YYDKDF (reference sequence). With 6 bases clipped from V and 4 bases from J, the junction kept 3 bases outside the gene matches. CDR3 amino acids: CATRQGASTEAFF. The CDR3 DNA is TGTGCCACCAGACAGGGGGCGAGCACTGAAGCTTTCTTT.

The chain has TRBV29-1 and TRBJ1-1; no definite D call. The ends were cut back, 7 bases at V and 1 base at J, with 7 bases in the middle. The V gene's germline CDR1 is SQVTM and CDR2 ANQGSEA. This CDR3 contains 11 residues. CDR3 amino acids: CSGNRNTEAFF. The DNA for the CDR3 is TGCAGCGGGAACAGGAACACTGAAGCTTTCTTT.

This clone was recorded a few times. The rearrangement links TRBV7-9 to TRBJ2-7; D is unresolved. Germline-derived CDR1 and CDR2 are SEHNR and FQNEAQ (reference sequence). Trimming shortened V by 5 bases and J by 3 bases, and 11 bases separated the two germline ends. There are 13 residues in the CDR3. CDR3 sequence reads: CASSHRTFYEQYF. CDR3 DNA sequence: TGTGCCAGCAGCCACAGAACATTCTACGAGCAGTACTTC.

A few counts support this clone. V and J are TRBV5-5 and TRBJ1-2; 8 positions agree with TRBD1. The J segment lost 4 bases and the V segment lost 4 bases, leaving 12 bases of the junction unmatched. The CDR3 loop spans 16 amino acids. Germline loops: CDR1 SGHKS, CDR2 YYEKEE (reference sequence). The CDR3 nucleotides read TGTGCCAGCAGCCACCGTGATATAGGACAGGGCTATGGCTACACCTTC. It encodes CASSHRDIGQGYGYTF.

The rearrangement uses TRBV27 and TRBJ2-1; the match to TRBD2 covers 16 bases. V was pared by 5 bases and J by 6 bases, with 7 bases of the junction left unmatched. CDR1 is MNHEY and CDR2 is SMNVEV in the germline V gene (reference sequence). The CDR3 consists of 17 residues. CDR3: CASSLGLAGGSVNEQFF. The CDR3 region has the DNA TGTGCCAGCAGTCTGGGACTAGCGGGAGGGTCGGTCAATGAGCAGTTCTTC.

This chain connects TRBV9 to TRBJ2-2, with 7 bases that match TRBD2. Per germline, CDR1 SGDLS and CDR2 YYNGEE. The CDR3 loop spans 20 amino acids. The junction had 19 bases not matched to a gene; V was cut back by 0 bases and J by 5 bases. The CDR3 loop is CASSVDAAGVHPFGTGELFF. The CDR3 nucleotides are TGTGCCAGCAGCGTAGATGCGGCGGGGGTACACCCTTTTGGGACCGGGGAGCTGTTTTTT.

This chain links TRBV6-6 with TRBJ2-1, with 12 bases that match TRBD2. The germline CDR1 and CDR2 sequences are MNHNY and SVGAGI (reference sequence). The CDR3 totals 15 residues. V was pared by 7 bases and J by 9 bases, with 10 bases of the junction left unmatched. CDR3 nucleotides: TGTGCCAGCAACACTGGACTAGCGGGATATTTTGAGCAGTTCTTC. It is translated as CASNTGLAGYFEQFF.

The chain employs TRBV18 and TRBJ2-1, with D unclear. Trimming took off 3 bases at V and 15 bases at J, with 15 bases between the two ends. The CDR3 has 12 amino acids. CDR1 and CDR2 (germline): KGHSH, LQKENI. The CDR3 DNA reads TGTGCCAGCTCACCTGACCTCGGGTTTCGGTTCTTC. Its translation is CASSPDLGFRFF.

J is TRBJ1-5 and V is TRBV5-4; D is undetermined. CDR3 size: 13 residues. With 4 bases removed from V and 3 bases from J, the gap between germline ends came to 8 bases. Germline V gives CDR1 SGHNT, CDR2 YYREEE (reference sequence). Here the CDR3 DNA reads TGTGCCAGCAGCCTAGACCACAATCAGCCCCAGCATTTT. This codes for CASSLDHNQPQHF.

V usage is TRBV19 and J usage is TRBJ1-5; TRBD1 might be the D (6 bases). Germline assignment: CDR1 LNHDA and CDR2 SQIVND (reference sequence). The CDR3 has 15 residues. Trimming pared 3 bases from V and 6 bases from J, leaving 15 bases between. The CDR3 protein is CASSMVGGGGQPQHF. Written as DNA, the CDR3 is TGTGCCAGTAGTATGGTGGGAGGGGGTGGTCAGCCCCAGCATTTT. Full variable domain (outside the CDR3, taken from reference TRBV19 and TRBJ1-5): DGGITQSPKYLFRKEGQNVTLSCEQNLNHDAMYWYRQDPGQGLRLIYYSQIVNDFQKGDIAEGYSVSREKKESFPLTVTSAQKNPTAFYLCASSMVGGGGQPQHFGDGTRLSIL.

The rearrangement joins TRBV7-2 to TRBJ2-3; the D gene is possibly TRBD2 (5 bases). In germline, CDR1 is SGHTA, CDR2 FQGNSA. Trimming stripped 1 base from V and 1 base from J, with 15 bases between. The CDR3 runs 17 residues. CDR3 region: CASSLVRGSSGTDTQYF. CDR3 coding DNA: TGTGCCAGCAGCTTAGTTCGAGGGTCGTCGGGCACAGATACGCAGTATTTT. The full variable domain, its missing parts supplied by reference TRBV7-2 and TRBJ2-3, is GAGVSQSPSNKVTEKGKDVELRCDPISGHTALYWYRQSLGQGLEFLIYFQGNSAPDKSGLPSDRFSAERTGGSVSTLTIQRTQQEDSAVYLCASSLVRGSSGTDTQYFGPGTRLTVL.

The gene calls are TRBV4-1 and TRBJ2-3, with 15 bases matching TRBD2. The CDR3 contains 20 residues. Germline values: CDR1 MGHRA, CDR2 YSYEKL. Losses at the gene ends were 4 bases for V and 0 bases for J; bases not matched to a gene: 11. The CDR3 sequence is CASSRVLPGLAGGSTDTQYF. The CDR3 region has the DNA TGCGCCAGCAGCCGAGTACTCCCGGGACTAGCGGGAGGAAGCACAGATACGCAGTATTTT.

J is TRBJ2-2 and V is TRBV7-3; D not certain. Germline V gives CDR1 SGHTA, CDR2 FQGTGA. The length of the CDR3 is 14 residues. Trimming took 5 bases from V and 1 from J, leaving 8 bases between them. The CDR3 spells CASSKSGNTGELFF. The CDR3 DNA reads TGTGCCAGCAGCAAGTCGGGGAACACCGGGGAGCTGTTTTTT.

This chain connects TRBV5-4 to TRBJ2-1; 7 nucleotides match TRBD2. The V gene end was trimmed by 0 bases and the J gene end by 4 bases; junction bases not matched to a gene: 7. Germline loops: CDR1 SGHNT, CDR2 YYREEE (reference sequence). The CDR3 is 16 amino acids. CDR3 sequence: CASSLAMAGDYNEQFF. For the CDR3, the DNA is TGTGCCAGCAGCTTGGCTATGGCGGGGGATTACAATGAGCAGTTCTTC.

V usage is TRBV5-1 and J usage is TRBJ1-3; D unresolved. There are 16 residues in the CDR3. V gave up 2 bases and J gave up 5 bases, with 17 bases separating them. The V gene's germline CDR1 is SGHRS and CDR2 YFSETQ. The CDR3 spells CASSFLSAGSRNTIYF. Written as DNA, the CDR3 is TGCGCCAGCAGCTTTTTGTCGGCGGGGAGTCGAAACACCATATATTTT. Together with reference TRBV5-1 and TRBJ1-3, the CDR3 gives the full variable domain: KAGVTQTPRYLIKTRGQQVTLSCSPISGHRSVSWYQQTPGQGLQFLFEYFSETQRNKGNFPGRFSGRQFSNSRSEMNVSTLELGDSALYLCASSFLSAGSRNTIYFGEGSWLTVV.

This clone was found once. The chain combines TRBV9 with TRBJ2-3, with D tentatively TRBD2 (7 bases). Germline CDR1 is SGDLS and CDR2 is YYNGEE. V was clipped by 4 bases and J by 5 bases, with 17 bases between them. The CDR3 runs 15 residues. The CDR3 region is CASSLEGGGKDTQYF. In DNA form, the CDR3 reads TGTGCCAGCAGCCTGGAGGGGGGGGGCAAAGATACGCAGTATTTT.

The genes are TRBV27 and TRBJ1-2; no firm D call. The ends were cut back, 5 bases at V and 4 bases at J, with 11 bases in the middle. The CDR3 is 13 residues long. The germline V gene has CDR1 MNHEY and CDR2 SMNVEV (reference sequence). The CDR3 coding sequence is TGTGCCAGCAGTCCCTCGCAGTCCTATGGCTACACCTTC. Amino acid sequence: CASSPSQSYGYTF.

The chain couples TRBV10-1 to TRBJ2-5, with 11 bases identical to TRBD1. The J call may be mistaken, given a closer DNA end match to TRBJ2-7. Germline loops: CDR1 WNHNN, CDR2 SYGVQD (reference sequence). The CDR3 runs 14 residues. The CDR3 sequence is CASSGTGGSYEQYF. For the CDR3, the DNA is TGCGCCAGCTCCGGGACAGGGGGTTCCTACGAGCAGTACTTC.

The chain links TRBV2 to TRBJ1-2; 7 positions match TRBD1. This CDR3 has 18 amino acids. Per the germline V gene, CDR1 is SNHLY and CDR2 is FYNNEI. V lost 0 bases, J lost 2 bases, and 12 bases stayed unmatched. CDR3 bases: TGTGCCAGCAGTGAAGCGCTTCATGGAGGCAGGGGGAACTATGGCTACACCTTC. Its protein product is CASSEALHGGRGNYGYTF.

The chain carries TRBV13 and TRBJ2-5; 8 nucleotides line up with TRBD2. CDR3 size: 14 residues. Trimming cost V 4 bases and J 5 bases; bases outside gene matches: 6. Germline CDR1 and CDR2: PRHDT and FYEKMQ (reference sequence). CDR3 loop: CASSSYSGVETQYF. The CDR3 bases are TGTGCCAGCAGCTCCTATAGCGGGGTGGAGACCCAGTACTTC.

The J gene is TRBJ2-1, the V gene TRBV7-9; TRBD2 aligns across 8 bases. Looked up from germline, CDR1 is SEHNR and CDR2 is FQNEAQ (reference sequence). CDR3 length equals 13 residues. J lost 8 bases, V lost 5 bases, and 5 bases had no gene match. CDR3 region: CASSPGGLDEQFF. CDR3 nucleotides: TGTGCCAGCAGCCCGGGGGGGTTAGATGAGCAGTTCTTC.